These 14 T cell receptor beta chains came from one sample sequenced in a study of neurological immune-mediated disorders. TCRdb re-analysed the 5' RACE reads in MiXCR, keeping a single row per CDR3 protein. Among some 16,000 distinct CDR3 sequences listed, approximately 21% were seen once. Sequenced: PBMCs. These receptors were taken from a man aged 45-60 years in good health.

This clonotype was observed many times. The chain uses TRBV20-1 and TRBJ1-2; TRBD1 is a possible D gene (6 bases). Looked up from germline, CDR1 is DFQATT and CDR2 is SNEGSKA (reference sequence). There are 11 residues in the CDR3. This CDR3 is CRRGGEYGYTF. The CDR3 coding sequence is TGCAGGAGGGGGGGCGAATATGGCTACACCTTC.

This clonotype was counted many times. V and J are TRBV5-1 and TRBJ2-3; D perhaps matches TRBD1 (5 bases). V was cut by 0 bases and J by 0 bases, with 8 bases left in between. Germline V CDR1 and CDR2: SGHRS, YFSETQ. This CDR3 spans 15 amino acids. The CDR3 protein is CASSLGQQSTDTQYF. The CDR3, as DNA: TGCGCCAGCAGCTTGGGACAGCAAAGCACAGATACGCAGTATTTT.

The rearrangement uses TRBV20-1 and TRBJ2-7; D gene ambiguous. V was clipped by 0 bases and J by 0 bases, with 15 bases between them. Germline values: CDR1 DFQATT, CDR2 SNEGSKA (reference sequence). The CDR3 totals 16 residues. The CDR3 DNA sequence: TGCAGTGCTAGAGACTTCAAAGCGACGAGCTCCTACGAGCAGTACTTC. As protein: CSARDFKATSSYEQYF.

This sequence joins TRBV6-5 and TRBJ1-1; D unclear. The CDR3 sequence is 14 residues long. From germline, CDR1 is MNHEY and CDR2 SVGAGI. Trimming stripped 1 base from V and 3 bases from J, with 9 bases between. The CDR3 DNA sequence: TGTGCCAGCAGTTACTTTCGGACGGACACTGAAGCTTTCTTT. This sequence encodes CASSYFRTDTEAFF.

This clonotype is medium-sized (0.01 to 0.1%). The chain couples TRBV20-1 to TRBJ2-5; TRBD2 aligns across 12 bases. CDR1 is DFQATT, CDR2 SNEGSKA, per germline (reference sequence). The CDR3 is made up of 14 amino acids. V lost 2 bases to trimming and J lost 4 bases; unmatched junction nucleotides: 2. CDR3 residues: CSARILAGGETQYF. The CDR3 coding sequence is TGCAGTGCTAGAATACTAGCGGGAGGAGAGACCCAGTACTTC.

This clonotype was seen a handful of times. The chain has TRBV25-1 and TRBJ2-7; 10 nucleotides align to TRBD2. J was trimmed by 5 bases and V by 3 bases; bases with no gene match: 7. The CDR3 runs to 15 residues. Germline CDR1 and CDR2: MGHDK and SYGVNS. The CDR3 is CASSDLAGDVDEQYF. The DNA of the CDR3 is TGTGCCAGCAGTGATCTAGCGGGAGACGTCGACGAGCAGTACTTC.

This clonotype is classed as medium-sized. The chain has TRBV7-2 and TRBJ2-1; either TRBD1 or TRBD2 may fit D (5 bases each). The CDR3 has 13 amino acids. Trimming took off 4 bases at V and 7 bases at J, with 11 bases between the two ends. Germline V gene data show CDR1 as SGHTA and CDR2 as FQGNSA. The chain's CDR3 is CASSSGRRNEQFF. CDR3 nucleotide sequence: TGTGCCAGCAGCTCGGGACGAAGAAATGAGCAGTTCTTC.

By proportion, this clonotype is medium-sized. CDR3 protein: CASSPGQIGDEKLFF. The DNA for the CDR3 is TGCGCCAGCAGCCCCGGACAGATCGGGGATGAAAAACTGTTTTTT. This sequence joins TRBV5-1 and TRBJ1-4; maybe TRBD1 (6 bases). Trimming took off 4 bases at V and 6 bases at J, with 16 bases between the two ends. The CDR3 covers 15 residues. The V gene's germline CDR1 is SGHRS and CDR2 YFSETQ.

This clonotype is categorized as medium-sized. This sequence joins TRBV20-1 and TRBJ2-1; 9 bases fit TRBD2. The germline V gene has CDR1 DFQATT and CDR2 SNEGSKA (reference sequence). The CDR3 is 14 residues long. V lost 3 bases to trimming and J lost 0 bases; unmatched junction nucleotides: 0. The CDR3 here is CSARGLASYNEQFF. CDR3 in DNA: TGCAGTGCTAGGGGACTAGCCTCCTACAATGAGCAGTTCTTC.

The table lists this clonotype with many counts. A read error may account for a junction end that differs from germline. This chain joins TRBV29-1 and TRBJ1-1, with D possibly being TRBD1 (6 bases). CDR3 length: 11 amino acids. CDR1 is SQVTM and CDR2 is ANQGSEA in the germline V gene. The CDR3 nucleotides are TGCAGCGGCCTAGACCAGGGGTCGGTTGACTTT. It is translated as CSGLDQGSVDF.

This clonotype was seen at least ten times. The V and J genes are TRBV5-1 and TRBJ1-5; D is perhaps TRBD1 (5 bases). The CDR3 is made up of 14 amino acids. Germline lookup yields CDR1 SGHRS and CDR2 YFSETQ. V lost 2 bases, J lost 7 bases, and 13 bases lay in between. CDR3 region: CASSFGGDGQPQHF. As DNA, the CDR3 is TGCGCCAGCAGCTTCGGGGGGGATGGCCAGCCCCAGCATTTT.

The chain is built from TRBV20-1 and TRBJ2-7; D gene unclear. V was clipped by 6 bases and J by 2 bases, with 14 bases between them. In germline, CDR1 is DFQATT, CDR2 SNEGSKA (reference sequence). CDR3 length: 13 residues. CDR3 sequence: CSAPGPTPYEQYF. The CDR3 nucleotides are TGCAGTGCGCCCGGGCCTACCCCCTACGAGCAGTACTTC.

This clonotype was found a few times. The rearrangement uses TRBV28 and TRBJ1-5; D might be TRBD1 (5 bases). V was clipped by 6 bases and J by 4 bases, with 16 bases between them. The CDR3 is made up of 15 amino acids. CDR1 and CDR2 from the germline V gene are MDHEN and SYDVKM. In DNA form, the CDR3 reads TGTGCCAGCAGCCCCGCGCAGGGCGGAAATCAGCCCCAGCATTTT. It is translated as CASSPAQGGNQPQHF.

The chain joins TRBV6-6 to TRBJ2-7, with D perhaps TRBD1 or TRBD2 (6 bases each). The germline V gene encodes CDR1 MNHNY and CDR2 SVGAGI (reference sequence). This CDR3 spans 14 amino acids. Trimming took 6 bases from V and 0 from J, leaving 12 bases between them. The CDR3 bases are TGTGCCAGCAGACTAGCACAGGGCTCCTACGAGCAGTACTTC. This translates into CASRLAQGSYEQYF.